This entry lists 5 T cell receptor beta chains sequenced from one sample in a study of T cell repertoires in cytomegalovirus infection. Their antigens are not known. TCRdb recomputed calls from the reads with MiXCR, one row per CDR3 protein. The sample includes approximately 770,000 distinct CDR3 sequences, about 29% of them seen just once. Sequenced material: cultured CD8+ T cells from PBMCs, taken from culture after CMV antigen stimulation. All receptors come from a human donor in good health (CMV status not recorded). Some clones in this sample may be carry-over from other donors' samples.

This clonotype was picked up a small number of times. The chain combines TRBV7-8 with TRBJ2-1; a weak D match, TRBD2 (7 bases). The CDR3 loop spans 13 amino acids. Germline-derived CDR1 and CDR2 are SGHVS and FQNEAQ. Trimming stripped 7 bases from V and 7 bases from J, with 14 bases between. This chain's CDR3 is CASKGGGLNEQFF. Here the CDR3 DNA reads TGTGCCAGCAAAGGGGGGGGCCTTAATGAGCAGTTCTTC.

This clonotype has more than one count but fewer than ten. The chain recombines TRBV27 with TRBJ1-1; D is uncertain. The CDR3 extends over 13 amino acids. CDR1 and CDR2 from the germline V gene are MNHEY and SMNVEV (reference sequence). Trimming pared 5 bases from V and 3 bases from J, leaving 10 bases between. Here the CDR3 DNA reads TGTGCCAGCAGTCATTATGGAGACACTGAAGCTTTCTTT. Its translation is CASSHYGDTEAFF.

CDR3: CSVDPGGTNTGELFF. CDR3 DNA sequence: TGCAGCGTTGACCCGGGCGGAACGAACACCGGGGAGCTGTTTTTT. The gene calls are TRBV29-1 and TRBJ2-2, with D hard to call. The CDR3 runs 15 residues. Germline lookup yields CDR1 SQVTM and CDR2 ANQGSEA. V dropped 3 bases and J dropped 0 bases, with 11 bases sitting between them.

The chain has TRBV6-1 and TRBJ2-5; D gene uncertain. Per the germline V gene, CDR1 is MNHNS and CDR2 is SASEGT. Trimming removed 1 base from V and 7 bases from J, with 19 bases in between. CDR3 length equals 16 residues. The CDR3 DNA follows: TGTGCCAGCAGTGAAGAACTCTGGGTACCCCTCGGGACCCAGTACTTC. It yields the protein CASSEELWVPLGTQYF.

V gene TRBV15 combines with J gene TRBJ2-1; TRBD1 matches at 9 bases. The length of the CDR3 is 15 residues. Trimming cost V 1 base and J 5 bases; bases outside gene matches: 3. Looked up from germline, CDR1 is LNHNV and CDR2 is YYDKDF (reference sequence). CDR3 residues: CATSRGTGVHNEQFF. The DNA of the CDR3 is TGTGCCACCAGCAGAGGGACAGGGGTTCACAATGAGCAGTTCTTC. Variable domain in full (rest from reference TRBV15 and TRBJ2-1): DAMVIQNPRYQVTQFGKPVTLSCSQTLNHNVMYWYQQKSSQAPKLLFHYYDKDFNNEADTPDNFQSRRPNTSFCFLDIRSPGLGDTAMYLCATSRGTGVHNEQFFGPGTRLTVL.